Presented here are 27 T cell receptor beta chains from one specimen sequenced in a study of T cells in Graves' hyperthyroidism and ophthalmopathy (dated by TCRdb to between 2019 and 2020). Library generation was performed with multiplex PCR. The run used an Illumina HiSeq 2000. TCR beta CDR3 regions were amplified from RNA transcripts. The TCR CDR3 was subjected to a first round of RT-PCR using the HTBI primer set and the Qiagen OneStep RT-PCR kit. TCRdb passed the public sequencing reads through fastp at Q25 and MiXCR, retaining productive beta sequences. Each CDR3 protein gets just one entry, which takes the most common genes and DNA from the rows behind it. The sample table contains about 400,000 distinct CDR3 sequences; only one count was recorded for roughly 14% of them. Over 10% of the sample is held by the ten biggest clonotypes. Sequenced input: blood. Every receptor here comes from a man between 18 and 29 years old with Graves' ophthalmopathy.

Ten or more counts support this clonotype. J is TRBJ2-7 and V is TRBV30; TRBD1 is a possible D gene (6 bases). Trimming cost V 5 bases and J 4 bases, with 15 bases left between them. Germline assignment: CDR1 GTSNPN and CDR2 SVGIG (reference sequence). The CDR3 contains 13 residues. CDR3 protein: CAWHRVALYEQYF. CDR3 nucleotide sequence: TGTGCCTGGCACAGGGTTGCCCTTTACGAGCAGTACTTC.

CDR3 sequence: CASSLWGTSGRPNEQFF. The CDR3 DNA sequence: TGCGCCAGCAGCTTGTGGGGGACTAGCGGGAGGCCCAATGAGCAGTTCTTC. The chain has TRBV5-1 and TRBJ2-1; 15 bases agree with TRBD2. Germline values: CDR1 SGHRS, CDR2 YFSETQ. The CDR3 spans 17 residues. With 1 base clipped from V and 6 bases from J, the junction kept 5 bases outside the gene matches.

In this sample, this clonotype turned up a few times. The genes are TRBV19 and TRBJ2-2, with 10 positions matching TRBD1. Germline assignment: CDR1 LNHDA and CDR2 SQIVND (reference sequence). This CDR3 has 14 residues. J gave up 1 base and V 10 bases, and 3 bases lay outside the gene matches. CDR3 sequence (DNA): TGTGCCACTTGGGACAGGGGGAACACCGGGGAGCTGTTTTTT. It specifies CATWDRGNTGELFF.

This clonotype has ten or more counts. CDR3: CASSSPSGSQPQHF. The DNA for the CDR3 is TGTGCCAGCAGTTCCCCGAGTGGTAGTCAGCCCCAGCATTTT. The chain carries TRBV28 and TRBJ1-5; D is unresolved. The V gene lost 4 bases and the J gene lost 6 bases, with 13 bases spanning the gap. Per germline, CDR1 MDHEN and CDR2 SYDVKM. The CDR3 sequence is 14 residues long.

This clonotype was recorded at least ten times. As DNA, the CDR3 is TGCAGTGCAGGAGACTGGGGACAGGGGGCTCAGCCCCAGCATTTT. This codes for CSAGDWGQGAQPQHF. The chain has TRBV20-1 and TRBJ1-5, with 12 bases aligning to TRBD1. The CDR3 consists of 15 residues. V dropped 6 bases and J dropped 6; count of bases not matched to a gene: 9. The germline CDR1 and CDR2 sequences are DFQATT and SNEGSKA (reference sequence).

This clonotype was seen repeatedly, ten times or more. This chain uses TRBV3-1 with TRBJ1-2; D is undetermined. Germline V gene lookup returns CDR1 LGHDT and CDR2 YNNKEL (reference sequence). The CDR3 runs 12 residues. V was clipped by 6 bases and J by 7 bases, with 12 bases between them. Written as DNA, the CDR3 is TGTGCCAGCAGTCAACGAGTGGCTGGCTACACCTTC. This encodes CASSQRVAGYTF.

This clonotype was seen repeatedly, ten times or more. The chain is built from TRBV7-9 and TRBJ2-7; 7 bases are shared with TRBD2. There are 16 residues in the CDR3. Germline V gene lookup returns CDR1 SEHNR and CDR2 FQNEAQ (reference sequence). V shed 5 bases, J shed 2 bases, and the junction held 12 bases outside the gene matches. The CDR3 nucleotides are TGTGCCAGCAGCATAGGCCCTGTAGGGAGGGCCTACGAGCAGTACTTC. Amino acid sequence: CASSIGPVGRAYEQYF.

This clonotype has ten or more counts. The DNA for the CDR3 is TGTGCCAGCAGCTTTGGACTAGCGGAGAACAATGAGCAGTTCTTC. Translated: CASSFGLAENNEQFF. The chain uses TRBV5-4 and TRBJ2-1; 10 bases align to TRBD2. The CDR3 spans 15 residues. Losses at the gene ends were 2 bases for V and 5 bases for J; bases not matched to a gene: 4. Germline-derived CDR1 and CDR2 are SGHNT and YYREEE (reference sequence).

This clonotype showed up many times. DNA of the CDR3: TGCAGTGCTAGTTGGGACAGGGCGAATGAGCAGTTCTTC. It yields the protein CSASWDRANEQFF. The chain links TRBV20-1 to TRBJ2-1; TRBD1 aligns across 9 bases. V shed 3 bases and J 7 bases; nucleotides not matched to a gene: 4. Germline CDR1 is DFQATT and CDR2 is SNEGSKA (reference sequence). The CDR3 covers 13 residues.

The chain combines TRBV6-1 with TRBJ1-5, with 7 bases fitting TRBD1. The CDR3 sequence is 15 residues long. The junction had 3 bases not matched to a gene; V was cut back by 4 bases and J by 0 bases. CDR1 MNHNS and CDR2 SASEGT come from the germline V gene. This CDR3 is CASSGRDSSNQPQHF. As DNA, the CDR3 is TGTGCCAGCAGTGGGCGGGACAGTAGCAATCAGCCCCAGCATTTT.

V gene TRBV6-1 combines with J gene TRBJ2-7; a possible D gene is TRBD2 (6 bases). The CDR3 extends over 12 amino acids. CDR1 is MNHNS and CDR2 is SASEGT in the germline V gene. CDR3 nucleotide sequence: TGTGCAATACAGGAGGGAGACGACGAGCAGTACTTC. Translated, it gives CAIQEGDDEQYF.

This clonotype was seen at least ten times. This chain links TRBV2 with TRBJ2-1; D tentatively fits TRBD1 or TRBD2 (5 bases each). Trimming pared 6 bases from V and 2 bases from J, leaving 17 bases between. This CDR3 has 16 residues. Germline V CDR1 and CDR2: SNHLY, FYNNEI. The CDR3 protein is CASRQPGRLTYNEQFF. CDR3 nucleotide sequence: TGTGCCAGCAGACAGCCGGGACGTTTGACCTACAATGAGCAGTTCTTC.

This clonotype has only a few counts. The gene calls are TRBV20-1 and TRBJ2-1; TRBD2 is a possible D gene (7 bases). The length of the CDR3 is 14 residues. Germline-derived CDR1 and CDR2 are DFQATT and SNEGSKA (reference sequence). V lost 3 bases and J lost 0, with 9 bases in between. CDR3 in amino acids: CSASGGPSYNEQFF. The CDR3 region has the DNA TGCAGTGCTAGCGGGGGGCCCTCCTACAATGAGCAGTTCTTC.

This clonotype has a count of ten or more. The chain couples TRBV13 to TRBJ2-7, with TRBD2 as a possible D gene (6 bases). This CDR3 contains 16 residues. CDR1 is PRHDT and CDR2 is FYEKMQ in the germline V gene (reference sequence). V was shortened by 0 bases and J by 5 bases, with 17 bases between the two germline ends. CDR3 DNA: TGTGCCAGCAGCTTAGGCGGGGTGGAGGGCGCGCACGAGCAGTACTTC. Residues: CASSLGGVEGAHEQYF.

Details on this clonotype: With a much larger clone just one base away, this may be a read error. The rearrangement links TRBV4-1 to TRBJ2-5; unclear D gene. This CDR3 comprises 14 residues. Germline lookup yields CDR1 MGHRA and CDR2 YSYEKL. The CDR3 region is CASSQRYSKETRYF. The CDR3 nucleotides read TGCGCCAGCAGCCAGCGTTACTCCAAAGAGACCCGGTACTTC.

Many counts were recorded for this clonotype. The gene calls are TRBV2 and TRBJ2-7; TRBD2 aligns across 8 bases. V gave up 0 bases and J gave up 3 bases; unmatched junction bases: 7. Germline assignment: CDR1 SNHLY and CDR2 FYNNEI. The length of the CDR3 is 16 residues. The CDR3 region is CASSEAPAGAGYEQYF. In DNA, the CDR3 is TGTGCCAGCAGTGAAGCCCCAGCGGGGGCCGGCTACGAGCAGTACTTC.

This clonotype turned up a few times. The rearrangement uses TRBV9 and TRBJ2-4, with D hard to call. The V end was cut by 3 bases, the J end by 3 bases, with 7 bases between. CDR1 is SGDLS, CDR2 YYNGEE, per germline. The CDR3 is 13 residues long. CDR3 DNA: TGTGCCAGCAGCGAGAACATCAAAAACATTCAGTACTTC. This translates into CASSENIKNIQYF.

For this clonotype: Its ends do not fully match the called genes, so a read error is possible. This sequence joins TRBV6-1 and TRBJ1-5, with 9 bases aligning to TRBD1. There are 15 residues in the CDR3. Looked up from germline, CDR1 is MNHNS and CDR2 is SASEGT. The CDR3 spells CASSKAGTGRQPQHF. CDR3 in DNA: TGTGCCAGCAGTAAAGCCGGGACAGGGAGGCAGCCCCAGCATTTT.

The chain's CDR3 is CASSLRGTAANYGYTF. The CDR3 DNA sequence: TGTGCCAGCAGCTTACGAGGGACAGCAGCTAACTATGGCTACACCTTC. The chain has TRBV5-6 and TRBJ1-2; 7 bases are shared with TRBD1. CDR3 size: 16 residues. V lost 2 bases, J lost 0 bases, and 7 bases stayed unmatched. CDR1 is SGHDT and CDR2 is YYEEEE in the germline V gene.

Ten or more counts support this clonotype. This chain uses TRBV24-1 with TRBJ2-3; either TRBD1 or TRBD2 may fit D (5 bases each). V was cut by 3 bases and J by 0 bases, with 12 bases left in between. The CDR3 runs to 16 residues. Germline CDR1 and CDR2: KGHDR and SFDVKD. The CDR3 spells CATSDVYRDSTDTQYF. The DNA of the CDR3 is TGTGCCACCAGTGATGTTTACCGGGACAGCACAGATACGCAGTATTTT.

This clonotype was seen many times. This chain joins TRBV29-1 and TRBJ2-1, with 10 bases fitting TRBD2. CDR3 size: 15 residues. The junction had 9 bases not matched to a gene; V was cut back by 6 bases and J by 4 bases. The germline V gene has CDR1 SQVTM and CDR2 ANQGSEA. The CDR3 protein is CSVTSGRALYNEQFF. CDR3 in DNA: TGCAGCGTGACTAGCGGGCGGGCACTTTACAATGAGCAGTTCTTC.

V is TRBV7-9 and J is TRBJ2-1; 7 nucleotides align to TRBD2. Germline CDR1 reads SEHNR; CDR2 reads FQNEAQ (reference sequence). The trim removed 6 bases at V and 5 bases at J, leaving 4 bases unmatched. CDR3 length: 13 residues. The chain's CDR3 is CASSSGLNNEQFF. As DNA, the CDR3 is TGTGCCAGCAGTTCGGGACTAAACAATGAGCAGTTCTTC.

In this sample, this clonotype turned up many times. V usage is TRBV12-3 or TRBV12-4 and J usage is TRBJ2-2; D gene unclear. The CDR3 is made up of 14 amino acids. V was trimmed by 5 bases and J by 1 base, leaving 8 bases between them. The CDR3 nucleotides read TGTGCCAGCAGTGTAGACAAGAACACCGGGGAGCTGTTTTTT. Its translation: CASSVDKNTGELFF.

This clonotype was counted many times. The genes are TRBV10-1 and TRBJ2-1, with D tentatively TRBD2 (6 bases). V dropped 1 base and J dropped 9 bases, with 13 bases sitting between them. The CDR3 spans 14 residues. Per the germline V gene, CDR1 is WNHNN and CDR2 is SYGVQD (reference sequence). The CDR3 sequence: CASSEYEGRFEQFF. The DNA of the CDR3 is TGCGCCAGCAGTGAGTACGAGGGGAGGTTTGAGCAGTTCTTC.

Turning to this clonotype: This may arise from a read error, as a much more abundant clone is one base away. The V gene is TRBV11-3, the J gene TRBJ2-1; D unresolved. The J call is doubtful: the DNA matches TRBJ2-7 better. CDR1 is SGHNT and CDR2 is YENEEA in the germline V gene. This CDR3 is built from 13 residues. DNA for the CDR3: TGTGCCAGCAGTACCATTCCGGCGAATGAGCAGTACTTC. Amino acid sequence: CASSTIPANEQYF.

This clonotype was counted only a few times. The chain uses TRBV7-9 and TRBJ2-7; D is undetermined. V shed 1 base and J shed 5 bases, with 9 bases lying between them. This CDR3 contains 13 residues. Germline-derived CDR1 and CDR2 are SEHNR and FQNEAQ (reference sequence). CDR3 nucleotide sequence: TGTGCCAGCAGCTTAGAGCACCTGAACGAGCAGTACTTC. Its protein is CASSLEHLNEQYF.

This clonotype has at least ten counts. V is TRBV3-1 and J is TRBJ1-1, with D possibly TRBD1 on 6 matching bases. The CDR3 covers 14 residues. The germline CDR1 and CDR2 sequences are LGHDT and YNNKEL (reference sequence). Trimming left V 8 bases short and J 0 bases short, with 13 bases between. Here the CDR3 DNA reads TGTGCCAGCTCCCGGGACATCCTGAACACTGAAGCTTTCTTT. Translating gives CASSRDILNTEAFF.